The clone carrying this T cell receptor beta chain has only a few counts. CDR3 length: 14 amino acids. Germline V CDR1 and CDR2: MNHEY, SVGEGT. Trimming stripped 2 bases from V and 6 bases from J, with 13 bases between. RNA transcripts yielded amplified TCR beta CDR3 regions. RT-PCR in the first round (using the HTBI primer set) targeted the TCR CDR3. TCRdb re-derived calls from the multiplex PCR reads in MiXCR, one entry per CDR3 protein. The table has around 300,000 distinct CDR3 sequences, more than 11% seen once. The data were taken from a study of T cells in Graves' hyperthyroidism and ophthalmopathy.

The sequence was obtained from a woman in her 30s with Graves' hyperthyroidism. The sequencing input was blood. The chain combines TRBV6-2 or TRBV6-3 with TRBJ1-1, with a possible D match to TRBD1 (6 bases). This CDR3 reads CASSYGGLSSEAFF. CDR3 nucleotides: TGTGCCAGCAGTTACGGGGGGCTCTCGTCTGAAGCTTTCTTT.